This T cell receptor (beta chain) originates from a study of T cell responses to AZD1222 COVID-19 vaccine (dated by TCRdb to about 2021). Some background on the complete study: Because spike-specific TCR depth and breadth did not differ between the two schedules, AZD1222 recipients who got a second dose at roughly 4 weeks were pooled with those who got a second dose at roughly 12 weeks. A total of 233 trial participants underwent TCR sequencing, of whom about 200 had received two doses of AZD1222 and some 25 had received two doses of the MenACWY control vaccine. Trial participants were enrolled by age into 18-55, 56-69 and 70-plus year subgroups, with roughly 160, 29 and 62 TCR-sequenced participants respectively.

The investigation overall reported the following: Vaccine-associated CD4 TCRs spanned the whole spike protein, with dominant responses in regions 160-218 and 743-854. Because no samples from the day 14 peak response were available, repertoires could be characterized only after the peak T cell response. In the small 56-69-year group, the increase in depth fell short of significance, most likely because of low power. A significant rise in spike-specific TCR breadth and depth was observed after two AZD1222 doses relative to day 0 and relative to MenACWY recipients. Reportedly, close to half of the unique spike-specific TCRs recognized epitopes lying outside the regions that are mutated in the B.1.351 and B.1.1.7 variants. Conclusions about previously exposed vaccinees are limited, since just a handful of AZD1222 recipients were seropositive for SARS-CoV-2 at baseline. Participants were mostly white British and included more females than males, and it was suggested by the authors that clonal diversity may have been underestimated.

To note about this clone: The antigen it binds to is not known. No base quality information exists; no much larger clone differs at one position.

The CDR3 goes from the cysteine to the phenylalanine over 15 residues. The retained sequence is limited to the CDR3, 45 bases, with the frame set at the first base. Reading the germline V gene gives CDR1 SGHDT and CDR2 YYEEEE. A distance of 14 bases separates the germline ends of V and J, which lose 4 bases and 4 bases respectively. The intended sense of this specimen's time point label: baseline before first vaccination. Vaccinee samples were obtained from the UK trials COV001 and COV002, which included a single-blind randomized controlled phase 2/3 trial of AZD1222 (ChAdOx1 nCoV-19) in healthy adults. Trial participant PBMC samples were collected at day 0 and day 28 after the second dose for TCRbeta chain sequencing. The CDR3 regions of human TCRbeta chains were analyzed by immunosequencing. As for the authors' bioinformatics: TCRs in the repertoires were matched against a reference library of SARS-CoV-2-specific TCRs that had been generated with the MIRA antigen-specificity platform. Breadth meant the fraction of unique TCRs that were SARS-CoV-2-associated, whereas depth meant the fraction of total T cells that were SARS-CoV-2-associated. Using the MIRA data, each spike-specific TCR was assigned both to the spike region to which the TCR was reactive and to a CD4 or CD8 class. Log10-transformed breadth and depth values were compared by one-way ANOVA with Sidak's multiple comparisons tests. The source is immuneACCESS, and TCRdb retained only in-frame sequences with V and J called. Part of the clones is not carried over; for the studies checked, unresolved V genes explain less than half of this, and the remainder is unexplained. From that table come the V and J calls and clone size; the DNA was used to work out D and trimming. The sample includes approximately 60,000 clones, with more than 65% observed a single time. The ten most abundant clones make up 20% of the sample.

The rearranged chain carries TRBV5-6 and TRBJ2-2; TRBD1 might be the D gene, on 7 matching bases. The clonotype originates from an adult in good health. The sample in question was peripheral blood, obtained on day 0 of AZD1222 vaccination. The DNA sequence reads TGTGCCAGCAGCCCCCCAGGGGGGCGCACCGGGGAGCTGTTTTTT. The encoded protein is CASSPPGGRTGELFF.